The T cell receptor beta chain under discussion was sequenced for a study of T cell changes during pregnancy in multiple sclerosis. Germline V gene data show CDR1 as PRHDT and CDR2 as FYEKMQ (reference sequence). V gave up 3 bases and J gave up 8 bases, with 7 bases separating them. The length of the CDR3 is 11 residues. The count of this clone is one. The protocol was immunoSEQ multiplex PCR, while the TCRdb copy is restricted to in-frame clones and leaves out a portion. The repertoire consists of over 90,000 clones, with approximately 93% occurring once and the leading ten covering 0.99%. The receptor's source is a female donor with multiple sclerosis, enrolled in a pregnancy study. The specimen comprised peripheral blood, sampled after pregnancy. The chain is built from TRBV13 and TRBJ1-2; D ambiguous. The CDR3 nucleotides are TGTGCCAGCAGCTTGCTCAGAGGCTACACCTTC. As protein: CASSLLRGYTF.